These 27 T cell receptor beta chains originate from one sample sequenced in a study of graft-versus-host responses after intestinal transplantation. No antigen is known for these receptors. Here immunoSEQ multiplex PCR was the method, and the copy in TCRdb shows in-frame clones only, minus some. This sample has under 95,000 clones; roughly 85% occur once, and the top ten carry 0.83%. The sequenced sample was unstimulated CD4+ T cells sorted from spleen or lymph node cells, obtained before intestinal transplant. The origin of the receptors is a human donor who received an intestinal transplant.

This clone has just one count. For the CDR3, the DNA is TGCGCCAGCAACCCGGGACTAAACAATGAGCAGTTCTTC. Protein sequence: CASNPGLNNEQFF. The V gene is TRBV5-1, the J gene TRBJ2-1; TRBD2 aligns across 7 bases. In germline, CDR1 is SGHRS, CDR2 YFSETQ. Unmatched junction bases numbered 5, after V lost 6 bases and J lost 5 bases. The CDR3 is 13 amino acids. Variable domain in full (rest from reference TRBV5-1 and TRBJ2-1): KAGVTQTPRYLIKTRGQQVTLSCSPISGHRSVSWYQQTPGQGLQFLFEYFSETQRNKGNFPGRFSGRQFSNSRSEMNVSTLELGDSALYLCASNPGLNNEQFFGPGTRLTVL.

V and J are TRBV25-1 and TRBJ2-1, with 13 positions matching TRBD2. The CDR3 is made up of 16 amino acids. V gave up 3 bases and J gave up 8 bases; unmatched junction bases: 7. In germline, CDR1 is MGHDK, CDR2 SYGVNS. CDR3 amino acids: CASSEFRGLAGDEQFF. CDR3 DNA: TGTGCCAGCAGTGAGTTCCGCGGACTAGCGGGAGATGAGCAGTTCTTC.

This clone showed up many times. V gene TRBV10-1 combines with J gene TRBJ1-5, with 11 bases matching TRBD1. The CDR3 is made up of 15 amino acids. V shed 5 bases, J shed 9 bases, and the junction held 9 bases outside the gene matches. Germline assignment: CDR1 WNHNN and CDR2 SYGVQD (reference sequence). The CDR3 protein is CASSTGTGGGGPQHF. In DNA form, the CDR3 reads TGCGCCAGCAGTACCGGGACAGGGGGTGGGGGGCCCCAGCATTTT.

About this clone: Other DNA sequences within the sample encode an identical CDR3. The chain employs TRBV20-1 and TRBJ2-7; D gene unclear. The V gene lost 0 bases and the J gene lost 2 bases, with 2 bases spanning the gap. CDR3 length equals 11 residues. Germline values: CDR1 DFQATT, CDR2 SNEGSKA (reference sequence). CDR3 nucleotide sequence: TGCAGTGCTAGAGACACCTACGAGCAGTACTTC. This gives the protein CSARDTYEQYF.

CDR3 amino acids: CASSMTSGRLVTGELFF. CDR3 in DNA: TGTGCCAGCAGCATGACTAGCGGGAGATTGGTCACCGGGGAGCTGTTTTTT. The rearrangement links TRBV7-8 to TRBJ2-2, with 12 bases aligning to TRBD2. Germline-derived CDR1 and CDR2 are SGHVS and FQNEAQ. The ends lost 5 bases at V and 4 bases at J; junction bases unmatched: 8. The CDR3 is 17 amino acids.

The chain joins TRBV5-1 to TRBJ2-6; possible D gene TRBD1, 5 bases. From germline, CDR1 is SGHRS and CDR2 YFSETQ. V lost 6 bases and J 1 base, leaving 11 bases between the germline ends. CDR3 length: 15 residues. CDR3 residues: CASTRTGSGANVLTF. In DNA form, the CDR3 reads TGCGCCAGCACTCGAACAGGTTCTGGGGCCAACGTCCTGACTTTC.

The V call is TRBV5-1, the J call TRBJ2-7; 9 nucleotides align to TRBD2. The CDR3 has 15 residues. The V and J ends lost 3 bases and 5 bases, in that order; junction bases with no gene match: 9. CDR1 SGHRS and CDR2 YFSETQ come from the germline V gene. The CDR3 sequence: CASSSLSGSGDEQYF. The CDR3 nucleotides are TGCGCCAGCAGCTCCCTTAGCGGGAGTGGAGACGAGCAGTACTTC.

The chain employs TRBV5-6 and TRBJ2-7; D not resolved. The CDR3 covers 13 residues. The germline CDR1 and CDR2 sequences are SGHDT and YYEEEE. The V gene lost 2 bases and the J gene lost 4 bases, with 10 bases spanning the gap. CDR3 loop: CASSLIHSYEQYF. CDR3 bases: TGTGCCAGCAGCTTAATCCATTCATACGAGCAGTACTTC.

The chain employs TRBV5-6 and TRBJ2-2; 9 nucleotides match TRBD2. CDR1 and CDR2 from the germline V gene are SGHDT and YYEEEE. V gave up 0 bases and J gave up 1 base; unmatched junction bases: 1. The CDR3 is 16 residues long. The CDR3 protein is CASSLGLAENTGELFF. The DNA for the CDR3 is TGTGCCAGCAGCTTGGGACTAGCGGAGAACACCGGGGAGCTGTTTTTT.

This clone was seen a handful of times. This chain connects TRBV5-1 to TRBJ1-1; perhaps TRBD1 as D (6 bases). Between the trimmed V and J ends, which lost 3 bases and 1 base, there was a span of 7 bases. The germline gives CDR1 SGHRS, CDR2 YFSETQ. The CDR3 spans 13 residues. CDR3 coding DNA: TGCGCCAGCAGCTCGGGACAGAACACTGAAGCTTTCTTT. As protein: CASSSGQNTEAFF.

This rearrangement joins TRBV2 to TRBJ1-1; D is perhaps TRBD1 (5 bases). The CDR3 loop spans 15 amino acids. V was shortened by 3 bases and J by 3 bases, with 14 bases between the two germline ends. Germline CDR1 SNHLY, CDR2 FYNNEI. The CDR3 DNA reads TGTGCCAGCAGTGATGGAGGGGCAGGGTACACTGAAGCTTTCTTT. This encodes CASSDGGAGYTEAFF.

This clone was seen a single time. This chain joins TRBV5-1 and TRBJ2-5; 7 bases fit TRBD1. Germline assignment: CDR1 SGHRS and CDR2 YFSETQ. This CDR3 has 16 amino acids. V dropped 0 bases and J dropped 0; count of bases not matched to a gene: 5. The CDR3 DNA reads TGCGCCAGCAGCTTGGTGACAGGGACGTACCAAGAGACCCAGTACTTC. It is translated as CASSLVTGTYQETQYF.

J is TRBJ2-3 and V is TRBV11-3, with 10 bases aligning to TRBD2. The V gene end was trimmed by 1 base and the J gene end by 4 bases; junction bases not matched to a gene: 11. CDR3 size: 18 residues. Germline lookup yields CDR1 SGHNT and CDR2 YENEEA. The CDR3 sequence: CASSLVASGSILADTQYF. The DNA of the CDR3 is TGTGCCAGCAGCTTAGTAGCTAGCGGGAGCATCTTGGCAGATACGCAGTATTTT.

Remarks on this clone: At the DNA level, this CDR3 is encoded by other sequences in the same sample as well. The rearrangement joins TRBV18 to TRBJ2-7, with D tentatively TRBD2 (6 bases). CDR1 and CDR2 (germline): KGHSH, LQKENI. The CDR3 is made up of 14 amino acids. V shed 3 bases and J shed 0 bases, with 9 bases lying between them. The CDR3 loop is CASSPGLTSYEQYF. The CDR3, as DNA: TGTGCCAGCTCACCGGGACTCACCTCCTACGAGCAGTACTTC.

V usage is TRBV28 and J usage is TRBJ2-5, with a tentative D call TRBD2 (7 bases). Germline V CDR1 and CDR2: MDHEN, SYDVKM. V lost 5 bases to trimming and J lost 0 bases, with 19 bases between them. This CDR3 is 17 amino acids long. CDR3 amino acids: CASSPPSRGGHQETQYF. CDR3 coding DNA: TGTGCCAGCAGTCCCCCCTCGAGGGGGGGGCACCAAGAGACCCAGTACTTC.

Written as DNA, the CDR3 is TGTGCCACCAGCAGAGCACGGGGAACCTATGGCTACACCTTC. Translating it yields CATSRARGTYGYTF. The chain employs TRBV15 and TRBJ1-2; D unclear. The ends were cut back, 1 base at V and 4 bases at J, with 10 bases in the middle. The CDR3 runs 14 residues. Germline V gene lookup returns CDR1 LNHNV and CDR2 YYDKDF (reference sequence).

The V and J genes are TRBV30 and TRBJ1-6, with 8 bases identical to TRBD1. CDR1 is GTSNPN, CDR2 SVGIG, per germline (reference sequence). This CDR3 contains 15 residues. Unmatched junction bases numbered 8, after V lost 0 bases and J lost 10 bases. CDR3 nucleotides: TGTGCCTGGAGTGTCCCGGACAGGGCGAGCTCACCCCTCCACTTT. Encoded protein: CAWSVPDRASSPLHF. The full variable domain, its missing parts supplied by reference TRBV30 and TRBJ1-6, is SQTIHQWPATLVQPVGSPLSLECTVEGTSNPNLYWYRQAAGRGLQLLFYSVGIGQISSEVPQNLSASRPQDRQFILSSKKLLLSDSGFYLCAWSVPDRASSPLHFGNGTRLTVT.

This clone was seen a single time. CDR3 DNA: TGTGCCACCCACTCTAGCAGGAGCTCCTACAATGAGCAGTTCTTC. Translating it yields CATHSSRSSYNEQFF. The V call is TRBV10-3, the J call TRBJ2-1, with D maybe TRBD2 (5 bases). With 10 bases removed from V and 0 bases from J, the gap between germline ends came to 16 bases. Germline V CDR1 and CDR2: ENHRY, SYGVKD. The CDR3 is 15 amino acids.

The rearrangement uses TRBV6-4 and TRBJ1-2, with TRBD1 identical over 8 bases. V gave up 4 bases and J gave up 8 bases; unmatched junction bases: 6. CDR1 and CDR2 from the germline V gene are MRHNA and SNTAGT. The CDR3 extends over 13 amino acids. The CDR3 coding sequence is TGTGCCAGCAGTGCGACAGGGGCTAACGGCTACACCTTC. It translates to CASSATGANGYTF.

This clone was seen just once. The V call is TRBV11-1, the J call TRBJ2-7; 9 bases fit TRBD1. From germline, CDR1 is SGHAT and CDR2 FQDESV (reference sequence). J lost 6 bases, V lost 2 bases, and 2 bases had no gene match. This CDR3 is built from 13 residues. The CDR3 DNA follows: TGTGCCAGCAGCTTAACAGGGGGCCTCGAGCAGTACTTC. Its translation is CASSLTGGLEQYF.

The chain is built from TRBV5-1 and TRBJ2-3; 9 bases align to TRBD2. V gave up 4 bases and J gave up 0 bases; unmatched junction bases: 9. The CDR3 spans 17 residues. Germline-derived CDR1 and CDR2 are SGHRS and YFSETQ. The CDR3 loop is CASSLFSSGTSTDTQYF. The CDR3 DNA sequence: TGCGCCAGCAGCCTTTTCTCTAGCGGGACTAGCACAGATACGCAGTATTTT. The variable domain in full, with the rest retrieved from reference TRBV5-1 and TRBJ2-3, is KAGVTQTPRYLIKTRGQQVTLSCSPISGHRSVSWYQQTPGQGLQFLFEYFSETQRNKGNFPGRFSGRQFSNSRSEMNVSTLELGDSALYLCASSLFSSGTSTDTQYFGPGTRLTVL.

The V gene is TRBV5-4, the J gene TRBJ2-1; D may be TRBD1 (7 bases). There are 16 residues in the CDR3. The germline V gene has CDR1 SGHNT and CDR2 YYREEE (reference sequence). V was cut by 4 bases and J by 0 bases, with 14 bases left in between. As DNA, the CDR3 is TGTGCCAGCAGCCAGGGGGGTGGGAGCTCCTACAATGAGCAGTTCTTC. Protein sequence: CASSQGGGSSYNEQFF.

This sequence joins TRBV7-8 and TRBJ1-2; tentative D call: TRBD1 (6 bases). The germline V and J ends were trimmed by 0 bases and 5 bases, with 25 bases remaining between them. The CDR3 length is 19 residues. Germline loops: CDR1 SGHVS, CDR2 FQNEAQ. The CDR3 DNA reads TGTGCCAGCAGCTTAGCGGGGGGCCCGGGATTCGGGGGGACATATGGCTACACCTTC. Residues: CASSLAGGPGFGGTYGYTF.

The chain employs TRBV27 and TRBJ2-1, with a weak D call TRBD1 (5 bases). V dropped 6 bases and J dropped 5 bases, with 11 bases sitting between them. CDR1 is MNHEY, CDR2 SMNVEV, per germline (reference sequence). This CDR3 spans 13 amino acids. In nucleotides, the CDR3 is TGTGCCAGCAGGAAGCAGGGTAACAATGAGCAGTTCTTC. Its translation: CASRKQGNNEQFF.

V and J are TRBV28 and TRBJ2-1, with TRBD1 matching over 9 bases. V lost 1 base, J lost 8 bases, and 9 bases stayed unmatched. The CDR3 is made up of 16 amino acids. Germline V gene lookup returns CDR1 MDHEN and CDR2 SYDVKM. The CDR3 bases are TGTGCCAGCAGTTTATTTCGGACAGGGGCTCGCGATGAGCAGTTCTTC. It encodes CASSLFRTGARDEQFF.

This chain joins TRBV7-9 and TRBJ2-7; 9 bases line up with TRBD1. J lost 7 bases, V lost 2 bases, and 6 bases had no gene match. From germline, CDR1 is SEHNR and CDR2 FQNEAQ (reference sequence). The CDR3 is made up of 14 amino acids. CDR3 residues: CASSLRQGGSEQYF. CDR3 in DNA: TGTGCCAGCAGCTTACGACAGGGGGGGAGTGAGCAGTACTTC.

The genes are TRBV5-1 and TRBJ2-5; D is uncertain. Germline loops: CDR1 SGHRS, CDR2 YFSETQ. This CDR3 has 11 amino acids. Trimming shortened V by 4 bases and J by 3 bases, and 4 bases separated the two germline ends. The CDR3 DNA reads as TGCGCCAGCAGCGTCAAAGAGACCCAGTACTTC. Translated: CASSVKETQYF.